The next 17 T cell receptor beta chains were all read from a single sample in a study of blood T cell repertoires in COVID-19 (dated by TCRdb to 2018 to 2021). Library prep was done by the immunoSEQ multiplex PCR assay. Drawn from immuneACCESS, this table holds only the in-frame rearrangements with V and J called that TCRdb kept. Clones are partly lost; checked studies trace under half to an unresolved V gene and leave the rest unexplained. Across this sample there are some 99,000 clones, with 81% seen only once. In total, the top ten clones hold roughly 10% of the sample. The sample taken for sequencing was peripheral blood. Source of these receptors: a woman aged 80 or older with acute or convalescent COVID-19.

This sequence joins TRBV6-5 and TRBJ1-2; weak D call: TRBD1 (5 bases). There are 14 residues in the CDR3. Looked up from germline, CDR1 is MNHEY and CDR2 is SVGAGI. Trimming shortened V by 5 bases and J by 1 base, and 11 bases separated the two germline ends. CDR3 amino acids: CASSPGQINYGYTF. DNA of the CDR3: TGTGCCAGCAGTCCCGGACAAATTAACTATGGCTACACCTTC.

This clone was observed a few times. The rearrangement uses TRBV15 and TRBJ1-2; the D gene is possibly TRBD1 (5 bases). CDR1 is LNHNV, CDR2 YYDKDF, per germline (reference sequence). Deletions cut 5 bases from V and 8 bases from J, with 18 bases between. CDR3 length equals 14 residues. The CDR3 loop is CATSLEGGGGGYTF. CDR3 sequence (DNA): TGTGCCACCAGCTTGGAAGGTGGGGGAGGCGGCTACACCTTC.

The J gene is TRBJ2-7, the V gene TRBV18, with 8 bases aligning to TRBD1. The V gene's germline CDR1 is KGHSH and CDR2 LQKENI. Trimming took 2 bases from V and 7 from J; bases not matched to a gene: 7. The CDR3 contains 14 residues. The CDR3 DNA follows: TGTGCCAGCTCACCATACCAGGGGGCAGGGGAGCAGTACTTC. Protein: CASSPYQGAGEQYF.

The CDR3 DNA follows: TGTGCCAGCAGGCCCAGCCGGGGGGCGGAGAATTCACCCCTCCACTTT. Its translation is CASRPSRGAENSPLHF. J is TRBJ1-6 and V is TRBV28, with a tentative D call TRBD1 (6 bases). CDR3 length equals 16 residues. V lost 6 bases and J lost 7, with 19 bases in between. Germline CDR1 MDHEN, CDR2 SYDVKM.

The CDR3 nucleotides are TGTGCCAGCAGTCCCCCTACAGGGTTAGGCTACACCTTC. It yields the protein CASSPPTGLGYTF. The J gene is TRBJ1-2, the V gene TRBV28; D perhaps matches TRBD1 (6 bases). Germline V CDR1 and CDR2: MDHEN, SYDVKM. CDR3 length: 13 residues. Trimming took off 5 bases at V and 8 bases at J, with 15 bases between the two ends.

V and J are TRBV30 and TRBJ2-3, with no clear D. From germline, CDR1 is GTSNPN and CDR2 SVGIG (reference sequence). V was trimmed by 2 bases and J by 4 bases, leaving 7 bases between them. The CDR3 totals 12 residues. CDR3 sequence: CAWSPEADTQYF. In DNA, the CDR3 is TGTGCCTGGAGTCCCGAGGCAGATACGCAGTATTTT.

The chain is built from TRBV5-6 and TRBJ2-7, with D perhaps matching TRBD2 (5 bases). The CDR3 is 14 residues long. From germline, CDR1 is SGHDT and CDR2 YYEEEE. The V gene lost 4 bases and the J gene lost 2 bases, with 13 bases spanning the gap. The CDR3 DNA is TGTGCCAGCAGCCTGCCCGGGGTGGCCTACGAGCAGTACGTC. Amino acid sequence: CASSLPGVAYEQYV.

The V and J genes are TRBV4-3 and TRBJ2-2; TRBD1 matches at 9 bases. Germline V CDR1 and CDR2: LGHNA, YSLEER. The CDR3 runs to 14 residues. Trimming removed 3 bases from V and 5 bases from J; junction bases left unmatched: 1. This CDR3 is CASSHGQGTGELFF. In DNA form, the CDR3 reads TGCGCCAGCAGCCACGGACAGGGGACCGGGGAGCTGTTTTTT.

The chain is built from TRBV6-2 or TRBV6-3 and TRBJ2-3; 9 bases line up with TRBD2. The CDR3 has 16 amino acids. Looked up from germline, CDR1 is MNHEY and CDR2 is SVGEGT. The trim removed 2 bases at V and 5 bases at J, leaving 8 bases unmatched. The CDR3 coding sequence is TGTGCCAGCAGTTACGGGCTAGCGGGGATAAGAGATACGCAGTATTTT. Encoded protein: CASSYGLAGIRDTQYF.

This clone came up a few times. The V and J genes are TRBV9 and TRBJ2-3, with 13 bases fitting TRBD2. Per germline, CDR1 SGDLS and CDR2 YYNGEE. The junction had 7 bases not matched to a gene; V was cut back by 0 bases and J by 0 bases. The CDR3 extends over 19 amino acids. The CDR3 DNA sequence: TGTGCCAGCAGCGTAGAGACTAGCGGGGGGCCTGCTAGCACAGATACGCAGTATTTT. Encoded protein: CASSVETSGGPASTDTQYF. The entire variable domain, with the rest obtained from reference TRBV9 and TRBJ2-3, is as follows: DSGVTQTPKHLITATGQRVTLRCSPRSGDLSVYWYQQSLDQGLQFLIQYYNGEERAKGNILERFSAQQFPDLHSELNLSSLELGDSALYFCASSVETSGGPASTDTQYFGPGTRLTVL.

The chain employs TRBV4-1 and TRBJ2-5, with a weak D call TRBD1 (6 bases). This CDR3 has 16 residues. V lost 1 base and J 3 bases, leaving 15 bases between the germline ends. Germline CDR1 reads MGHRA; CDR2 reads YSYEKL. CDR3 DNA: TGCGCCAGCAGCCAAGGGGCAGGGGCTACTGAAGAGACCCAGTACTTC. Translated, it gives CASSQGAGATEETQYF.

The J gene is TRBJ2-3, the V gene TRBV5-1; D uncertain. Germline V gives CDR1 SGHRS, CDR2 YFSETQ. This CDR3 comprises 14 residues. Between the trimmed V and J ends, which lost 2 bases and 4 bases, there was a span of 11 bases. CDR3 sequence: CASSFNEKSDTQYF. CDR3 DNA sequence: TGCGCCAGCAGCTTCAATGAGAAGTCAGATACGCAGTATTTT. Variable domain in full (rest from reference TRBV5-1 and TRBJ2-3): KAGVTQTPRYLIKTRGQQVTLSCSPISGHRSVSWYQQTPGQGLQFLFEYFSETQRNKGNFPGRFSGRQFSNSRSEMNVSTLELGDSALYLCASSFNEKSDTQYFGPGTRLTVL.

The rearrangement uses TRBV19 and TRBJ1-1; TRBD1 aligns across 8 bases. This CDR3 contains 16 residues. The V segment lost 0 bases and the J segment 6 bases; nucleotides outside the gene matches: 9. The germline CDR1 and CDR2 sequences are LNHDA and SQIVND (reference sequence). CDR3 sequence reads: CASSIDTGRGLAEAFF. The CDR3, as DNA: TGTGCCAGTAGTATAGATACGGGCAGGGGGCTGGCTGAAGCTTTCTTT.

This sequence joins TRBV7-9 and TRBJ1-2, with a tentative D call TRBD1 (5 bases). CDR1 SEHNR and CDR2 FQNEAQ come from the germline V gene (reference sequence). V was cut by 1 base and J by 2 bases, with 11 bases left in between. The CDR3 runs 15 residues. The CDR3 is CASSLVGRGNYGYTF. CDR3 DNA: TGTGCCAGCAGCTTAGTTGGTAGGGGCAACTATGGCTACACCTTC.

This clone was seen once. The rearrangement uses TRBV10-3 and TRBJ2-6, with 16 bases lining up with TRBD2. CDR3 size: 20 residues. CDR1 is ENHRY and CDR2 is SYGVKD in the germline V gene. J gave up 2 bases and V 2 bases, and 6 bases lay outside the gene matches. As DNA, the CDR3 is TGTGCCATCAGTGAGGCCACGGGACTAGCGGGGGGGCCTGGGGCCAACGTCCTGACTTTC. This encodes CAISEATGLAGGPGANVLTF.

The rearrangement links TRBV5-1 to TRBJ2-5, with 16 nucleotides matching TRBD2. This CDR3 region has 15 residues. Germline values: CDR1 SGHRS, CDR2 YFSETQ. Trimming at V came to 7 bases and at J to 5 bases, leaving 5 bases not matched to a gene. The DNA for the CDR3 is TGCGCCAGCGGGACTAGCGGGGGGGCCCAGGAGACCCAGTACTTC. This encodes CASGTSGGAQETQYF.

The rearrangement joins TRBV15 to TRBJ2-3, with 11 bases identical to TRBD2. Germline trimming cut 0 bases from V and 4 bases from J; bases unmatched to any gene: 6. From germline, CDR1 is LNHNV and CDR2 YYDKDF (reference sequence). CDR3 length equals 17 residues. CDR3 residues: CATSRDPTSGTSDTQYF. The CDR3, as DNA: TGTGCCACCAGCAGAGACCCGACTAGCGGGACTTCAGATACGCAGTATTTT.